The sequence of this T cell receptor (beta chain) was determined in a study of T cells in Graves' hyperthyroidism and ophthalmopathy. Each patient was aged 18 to 65 and had newly diagnosed hyperthyroidism of under 2 months' duration. On the basis of clinical symptoms, serum thyroxine and TRAb, thyroid ultrasound and orbital computed tomography, diagnoses were made. Authors of the study amplified TCR beta CDR3 regions from RNA transcripts. An initial round of RT-PCR targeting the TCR CDR3 relied on the HTBI primer set. TCRdb itself ran the multiplex PCR reads through MiXCR, one entry per CDR3 protein. The table shows around 400,000 distinct CDR3 sequences, with approximately 13% occurring only once. This CDR3 comprises 13 residues. Looked up from germline, CDR1 is DFQATT and CDR2 is SNEGSKA (reference sequence). Trimming stripped 1 base from V and 3 bases from J, with 8 bases between.

This rearrangement joins TRBV20-1 to TRBJ2-3, with D unresolved. This receptor was identified in a young woman with Graves' hyperthyroidism. The specimen sequenced was blood. The CDR3 loop reads CSARGPTTDTQYF. The CDR3 nucleotides read TGCAGTGCTAGAGGTCCTACGACAGATACGCAGTATTTT.